One sample yielded the 31 T cell receptor beta chains listed below, sequenced in a study of cytomegalovirus exposure and HLA in healthy donors. The PCR employed 60 Vbeta primers together with 13 Jbeta primers. Profiling relied on immunoSEQ multiplex PCR, and the TCRdb table lists in-frame clones only, not all of them. The sample gives 200,000 to 250,000 clones, around four fifths of which show up once; around 2.9% is in the top ten. Sequenced sample: PBMCs. These receptors all stem from a woman aged 55-70 years in good health and CMV-seropositive.

The genes are TRBV5-1 and TRBJ2-7; 7 nucleotides agree with TRBD2. CDR1 is SGHRS, CDR2 YFSETQ, per germline. The CDR3 covers 15 residues. J lost 2 bases, V lost 2 bases, and 7 bases had no gene match. The CDR3 DNA follows: TGCGCCAGCAGCTTCCTCGTCGGGGGGACCTACGAGCAGTACTTC. Its translation: CASSFLVGGTYEQYF.

This rearrangement joins TRBV18 to TRBJ2-5, with D possibly being TRBD2 (5 bases). The CDR3 consists of 13 residues. Germline CDR1 is KGHSH and CDR2 is LQKENI. The germline V and J ends were trimmed by 5 bases and 4 bases, with 11 bases remaining between them. CDR3 in DNA: TGTGCCAGCTCAAGACTAAATCCAGAGACCCAGTACTTC. Protein sequence: CASSRLNPETQYF.

This clone was seen only a few times. The chain combines TRBV5-4 with TRBJ2-7, with 8 bases identical to TRBD2. This CDR3 comprises 15 residues. Unmatched junction bases numbered 8, after V lost 0 bases and J lost 6 bases. From germline, CDR1 is SGHNT and CDR2 YYREEE (reference sequence). This CDR3 is CASSLAMAGGPEQYF. The CDR3 DNA sequence: TGTGCCAGCAGCTTGGCCATGGCGGGAGGCCCCGAGCAGTACTTC.

The rearrangement joins TRBV4-3 to TRBJ2-3; the D is unclear. CDR3 length: 14 residues. Per germline, CDR1 LGHNA and CDR2 YSLEER. V lost 0 bases to trimming and J lost 4 bases, with 8 bases between them. The CDR3 DNA follows: TGCGCCAGCAGCCAAGAGATAGTGTCAGATACGCAGTATTTT. This encodes CASSQEIVSDTQYF.

The V gene is TRBV4-2, the J gene TRBJ1-1; 8 nucleotides line up with TRBD1. The J segment lost 5 bases and the V segment lost 4 bases, leaving 6 bases of the junction unmatched. In germline, CDR1 is LGHNA, CDR2 YNFKEQ. The CDR3 extends over 14 amino acids. CDR3 DNA sequence: TGTGCCAGCAGCCCCAATACAGGGGGTACTGAAGCTTTCTTT. Its protein product is CASSPNTGGTEAFF.

V and J are TRBV19 and TRBJ2-2; D unclear. This CDR3 spans 11 amino acids. CDR1 is LNHDA and CDR2 is SQIVND in the germline V gene (reference sequence). V lost 6 bases and J lost 7, with 6 bases in between. The CDR3 DNA sequence: TGTGCCAGTAGAGCTGGCGGGGAGCTGTTTTTT. The encoded protein is CASRAGGELFF.

The V gene is TRBV2, the J gene TRBJ2-1; no definite D call. Germline-derived CDR1 and CDR2 are SNHLY and FYNNEI. CDR3 length equals 14 residues. With 6 bases removed from V and 4 bases from J, the gap between germline ends came to 13 bases. The CDR3 nucleotides are TGTGCCAGCAGCCAACAGTTAGGTTACAATGAGCAGTTCTTC. As protein: CASSQQLGYNEQFF.

The chain links TRBV10-3 to TRBJ2-7, with 9 nucleotides matching TRBD2. Germline trimming cut 3 bases from V and 2 bases from J; bases unmatched to any gene: 5. Germline assignment: CDR1 ENHRY and CDR2 SYGVKD. This CDR3 is 15 amino acids long. CDR3 residues: CAISDRGGRAYEQYF. The CDR3 coding sequence is TGTGCCATCAGTGATAGGGGCGGGAGGGCCTACGAGCAGTACTTC.

The CDR3 DNA reads as TGTGCTAGTGGTTCCCCGAAGGGAGCAGGTTCGACCTACAATGAGCAGTTCTTC. It yields the protein CASGSPKGAGSTYNEQFF. The V gene is TRBV12-5, the J gene TRBJ2-1; maybe TRBD2 (5 bases). Germline CDR1 and CDR2: LGHNT and FRNRAP. The CDR3 extends over 18 amino acids. V lost 4 bases to trimming and J lost 2 bases, with 21 bases between them.

The count of this clone is one. This chain links TRBV6-6 with TRBJ2-7, with a possible D match to TRBD2 (5 bases). The CDR3 is 14 residues long. Germline CDR1 and CDR2: MNHNY and SVGAGI (reference sequence). Trimming took off 4 bases at V and 0 bases at J, with 10 bases between the two ends. The CDR3 region has the DNA TGTGCCAGCAGTTCGGGATACAGCTCCTACGAGCAGTACTTC. It translates to CASSSGYSSYEQYF.

CDR3 protein: CASSETGNNQPQHF. CDR3 nucleotide sequence: TGTGCCAGCAGTGAAACAGGGAACAATCAGCCCCAGCATTTT. This sequence joins TRBV6-1 and TRBJ1-5; a weak D match, TRBD1 (6 bases). With 2 bases removed from V and 3 bases from J, the gap between germline ends came to 8 bases. The CDR3 extends over 14 amino acids. Germline-derived CDR1 and CDR2 are MNHNS and SASEGT.

The gene calls are TRBV25-1 and TRBJ2-7; weak D call: TRBD2 (6 bases). CDR1 and CDR2 from the germline V gene are MGHDK and SYGVNS. This CDR3 spans 13 amino acids. Trimming removed 5 bases from V and 6 bases from J, with 14 bases in between. The CDR3 spells CASSFQRRAEQYF. The CDR3 nucleotides are TGTGCCAGCAGTTTTCAACGGAGGGCCGAGCAGTACTTC.

V and J are TRBV28 and TRBJ1-1; TRBD1 might be the D (5 bases). CDR1 and CDR2 (germline): MDHEN, SYDVKM. The CDR3 loop spans 14 amino acids. V lost 4 bases and J 4 bases, leaving 13 bases between the germline ends. Written as DNA, the CDR3 is TGTGCCAGCAGTTCCGCCAGGGAAGGCACTGAAGCTTTCTTT. It codes for CASSSAREGTEAFF.

The J gene is TRBJ1-2, the V gene TRBV6-5; no firm D call. CDR1 MNHEY and CDR2 SVGAGI come from the germline V gene. CDR3 length: 15 residues. Trimming removed 4 bases at V and 3 bases at J, with 15 bases between. CDR3 in DNA: TGTGCCAGCAGTTTCTCCCGGCGAGCGGACTATGGCTACACCTTC. Its translation: CASSFSRRADYGYTF.

The rearrangement uses TRBV30 and TRBJ2-7, with 8 bases matching TRBD2. This CDR3 is built from 14 residues. Germline V gene sequence: CDR1 GTSNPN, CDR2 SVGIG (reference sequence). V shed 0 bases, J shed 3 bases, and the junction held 4 bases outside the gene matches. This chain's CDR3 is CAWSVGGALYEQYF. The CDR3 nucleotides are TGTGCCTGGAGTGTCGGGGGGGCGCTCTACGAGCAGTACTTC.

V and J are TRBV20-1 and TRBJ2-5; D ambiguous. The CDR3 totals 11 residues. CDR1 and CDR2 from the germline V gene are DFQATT and SNEGSKA (reference sequence). Trimming took 3 bases from V and 4 from J, leaving 6 bases between them. The CDR3 bases are TGCAGTGCTAGTATCGGAGAGACCCAGTACTTC. Amino acid sequence: CSASIGETQYF.

J is TRBJ1-2 and V is TRBV2, with 7 bases aligning to TRBD1. This CDR3 has 15 amino acids. Per germline, CDR1 SNHLY and CDR2 FYNNEI. After removal of 7 bases from V and 5 bases from J, the junction contained 13 bases not matched to a gene. In DNA form, the CDR3 reads TGTGCCAGCACCACAATACCGGGACAGCAATATGGCTACACCTTC. Amino acids: CASTTIPGQQYGYTF.

The chain recombines TRBV18 with TRBJ2-3, with 11 nucleotides matching TRBD2. The CDR3 extends over 16 amino acids. Germline lookup yields CDR1 KGHSH and CDR2 LQKENI. V shed 2 bases, J shed 4 bases, and the junction held 5 bases outside the gene matches. The CDR3 here is CASSPTSGSFPDTQYF. The CDR3 DNA reads TGTGCCAGCTCACCAACTAGCGGGAGCTTCCCAGATACGCAGTATTTT.

This clone has just one count. The chain carries TRBV9 and TRBJ1-2, with 9 bases lining up with TRBD1. CDR3 size: 13 residues. Per the germline V gene, CDR1 is SGDLS and CDR2 is YYNGEE. V gave up 9 bases and J gave up 4 bases; unmatched junction bases: 7. CDR3 residues: CAINDRGTYGYTF. As DNA, the CDR3 is TGTGCCATCAACGACAGGGGGACCTATGGCTACACCTTC. Full variable domain (remainder filled in from reference TRBV9 and TRBJ1-2): DSGVTQTPKHLITATGQRVTLRCSPRSGDLSVYWYQQSLDQGLQFLIQYYNGEERAKGNILERFSAQQFPDLHSELNLSSLELGDSALYFCAINDRGTYGYTFGSGTRLTVV.

The chain recombines TRBV4-2 with TRBJ2-2, with 8 bases identical to TRBD1. Germline-derived CDR1 and CDR2 are LGHNA and YNFKEQ. V dropped 2 bases and J dropped 0; count of bases not matched to a gene: 8. The length of the CDR3 is 18 residues. The CDR3 here is CASSQNPPTGANTGELFF. CDR3 bases: TGTGCCAGCAGCCAAAACCCTCCGACAGGGGCGAACACCGGGGAGCTGTTTTTT.

The chain recombines TRBV5-1 with TRBJ2-2; D perhaps matches TRBD2 (5 bases). Germline CDR1 is SGHRS and CDR2 is YFSETQ. Trimming removed 0 bases from V and 2 bases from J, with 11 bases in between. This CDR3 has 16 amino acids. The CDR3 region is CASSLEATINTGELFF. The CDR3 DNA is TGCGCCAGCAGCTTGGAGGCGACTATCAACACCGGGGAGCTGTTTTTT.

V and J are TRBV30 and TRBJ2-5; D gene unclear. CDR1 GTSNPN and CDR2 SVGIG come from the germline V gene (reference sequence). Trimming cost V 2 bases and J 5 bases, with 9 bases left between them. The CDR3 has 12 amino acids. The CDR3 DNA is TGTGCCTGGAGTCGGTACTCTGAGACCCAGTACTTC. Protein product: CAWSRYSETQYF. Supplemented by reference TRBV30 and TRBJ2-5, the full variable domain reads SQTIHQWPATLVQPVGSPLSLECTVEGTSNPNLYWYRQAAGRGLQLLFYSVGIGQISSEVPQNLSASRPQDRQFILSSKKLLLSDSGFYLCAWSRYSETQYFGPGTRLLVL.

This clone came up once. This chain connects TRBV29-1 to TRBJ2-1; D not resolved. This CDR3 has 9 residues. Looked up from germline, CDR1 is SQVTM and CDR2 is ANQGSEA. V lost 6 bases, J lost 8 bases, and 5 bases lay in between. CDR3 nucleotides: TGCAGCGTCTCCCATGAGCAGTTCTTC. This encodes CSVSHEQFF.

The sample holds a few counts of this clone. The chain uses TRBV5-1 and TRBJ1-6; the match to TRBD1 covers 8 bases. Germline loops: CDR1 SGHRS, CDR2 YFSETQ. CDR3 length: 14 amino acids. Trimming removed 4 bases from V and 7 bases from J; junction bases left unmatched: 4. The DNA of the CDR3 is TGCGCCAGCAGCACCGGGACAGGAAATTCACCCCTCCACTTT. As protein: CASSTGTGNSPLHF.

This chain links TRBV19 with TRBJ1-1; 8 positions match TRBD1. V shed 5 bases and J 5 bases; nucleotides not matched to a gene: 7. This CDR3 comprises 14 residues. CDR1 LNHDA and CDR2 SQIVND come from the germline V gene (reference sequence). DNA for the CDR3: TGTGCCAGTAGTGTCTACAGGGGGGAGACTGAAGCTTTCTTT. Protein sequence: CASSVYRGETEAFF. The whole variable domain, filled in from reference TRBV19 and TRBJ1-1, reads DGGITQSPKYLFRKEGQNVTLSCEQNLNHDAMYWYRQDPGQGLRLIYYSQIVNDFQKGDIAEGYSVSREKKESFPLTVTSAQKNPTAFYLCASSVYRGETEAFFGQGTRLTVV.

This chain connects TRBV6-6 to TRBJ1-4, with a weak D call TRBD1 (5 bases). V was shortened by 4 bases and J by 8 bases, with 11 bases between the two germline ends. Germline V lookup: CDR1 MNHNY, CDR2 SVGAGI (reference sequence). The CDR3 covers 13 residues. The CDR3 DNA is TGTGCCAGCAGTTGGGGGGGAGACGAAAAACTGTTTTTT. As protein: CASSWGGDEKLFF.

The chain has TRBV5-1 and TRBJ2-1, with TRBD2 matching 7 bases. From germline, CDR1 is SGHRS and CDR2 YFSETQ. The CDR3 is made up of 18 amino acids. V was clipped by 4 bases and J by 0 bases; unmatched bases: 13. In DNA form, the CDR3 reads TGCGCCAGCAGCCTCAGACTAGCACTTCCCAGCTCCTACAATGAGCAGTTCTTC. Protein: CASSLRLALPSSYNEQFF.

CDR3 loop: CASSHPSSTYEQYF. The CDR3 region has the DNA TGCGCCAGCAGCCACCCATCGAGCACCTACGAGCAGTACTTC. The J gene is TRBJ2-7, the V gene TRBV4-1; D is unresolved. Trimming stripped 3 bases from V and 2 bases from J, with 11 bases between. Germline V gives CDR1 MGHRA, CDR2 YSYEKL. The CDR3 is made up of 14 amino acids.

This clone was observed a few times. The V call is TRBV7-9, the J call TRBJ1-1; D gene uncertain. Germline V gene sequence: CDR1 SEHNR, CDR2 FQNEAQ (reference sequence). The CDR3 length is 11 residues. Trimming shortened V by 2 bases and J by 7 bases, and 5 bases separated the two germline ends. Here the CDR3 reads CASSLYGEAFF. CDR3 sequence (DNA): TGTGCCAGCAGCTTATACGGTGAAGCTTTCTTT.

V gene TRBV5-1 combines with J gene TRBJ1-1; D ambiguous. Germline V gene data show CDR1 as SGHRS and CDR2 as YFSETQ. Between the trimmed V and J ends, which lost 0 bases and 1 base, there was a span of 10 bases. This CDR3 has 15 residues. CDR3 bases: TGCGCCAGCAGCTTGGGGACTCTAGAGAACACTGAAGCTTTCTTT. Its translation is CASSLGTLENTEAFF.

This clone was picked up one time. This chain uses TRBV6-1 with TRBJ2-5; 10 nucleotides agree with TRBD2. This CDR3 contains 15 residues. Trimming cost V 4 bases and J 4 bases; bases outside gene matches: 6. Per germline, CDR1 MNHNS and CDR2 SASEGT. CDR3 sequence reads: CASSASAGGLETQYF. CDR3 in DNA: TGTGCCAGCAGTGCCTCAGCGGGAGGGCTAGAGACCCAGTACTTC.